This T cell receptor beta chain was obtained from a study of T cell responses to AZD1222 COVID-19 vaccine. Doses given second, at about 4 or about 12 weeks, were pooled. Sequencing was performed with immunoSEQ multiplex PCR; in TCRdb, only in-frame clones are kept and a portion is missing. The sample yields 98,000 or so clones, approximately 91% seen once. Notes on the study in general: The span of vaccine-associated CD4 TCRs extended across spike, with dominance at 160-218 and 743-854. There were repertoire samples only from the period after the peak T cell response. Among spike-specific TCRs, nearly half reportedly target unmutated variant regions.

Remarks on this clone: Its antigen remains unknown.

This specimen consisted of peripheral blood, obtained 28 days after the second AZD1222 dose. The TCR sequence derives from an adult who received the AZD1222 COVID-19 vaccine.

The CDR3 protein is CASSSRMFRGRSYEQYF. In DNA, the CDR3 is TGTGCCAGCAGCTCGCGAATGTTTAGGGGGCGTAGCTACGAGCAGTACTTC. The chain is built from TRBV27 and TRBJ2-7, with 7 positions matching TRBD1. CDR1 and CDR2 (germline): MNHEY, SMNVEV (reference sequence). The CDR3 is made up of 17 amino acids. Trimming cost V 6 bases and J 3 bases; bases outside gene matches: 17.